The 21 T cell receptor beta chains reported below all come from one sample, sequenced in a study of blood T cells in healthy people across ages. For the second PCR, which ran for 7 to 11 cycles, a sample-barcoded 5' primer and a J-beta primer mix were used. TCRdb fed the 5' RACE reads into MiXCR, producing one record per CDR3 protein. In the table there are 1 million or so distinct CDR3 sequences, approximately 26% of which are singletons. This sample was also put to use in a study of T cells of mothers and their children.

Specimen: blood. These receptors originate from a girl aged 2 to 9 in good health.

J is TRBJ1-4 and V is TRBV7-9; 7 nucleotides match TRBD1. This CDR3 has 15 residues. The V gene's germline CDR1 is SEHNR and CDR2 FQNEAQ (reference sequence). V shed 5 bases, J shed 5 bases, and the junction held 8 bases outside the gene matches. CDR3 coding DNA: TGTGCCAGCAGCACCATGGACAGGAACAATGAAAAACTGTTTTTT. Its translation is CASSTMDRNNEKLFF.

This chain joins TRBV5-1 and TRBJ2-3; TRBD2 agrees at 7 bases. There are 16 residues in the CDR3. Trimming took 3 bases from V and 3 from J; bases not matched to a gene: 10. CDR1 SGHRS and CDR2 YFSETQ come from the germline V gene. The DNA of the CDR3 is TGCGCCAGCAGCTGGGATAAGAGCGGGGTGACAGATACGCAGTATTTT. This encodes CASSWDKSGVTDTQYF.

A remark on this clonotype: An end of the junction differs from the germline gene, which may be a read error. The chain joins TRBV5-1 to TRBJ2-5, with 9 bases that match TRBD2. Per the germline V gene, CDR1 is SGHRS and CDR2 is YFSETQ. The length of the CDR3 is 13 residues. The CDR3 coding sequence is TGCGCCGGCAGCAAACTAGCGGGAGAGACCCAGTACTTC. This encodes CAGSKLAGETQYF.

The chain joins TRBV7-9 to TRBJ2-3, with a weak D call TRBD2 (6 bases). Trimming pared 5 bases from V and 2 bases from J, leaving 20 bases between. The CDR3 is 17 residues long. CDR1 and CDR2 (germline): SEHNR, FQNEAQ (reference sequence). Written as DNA, the CDR3 is TGTGCCAGCAGCCCCTGGATAGGAGGGACGCCCACAGATACGCAGTATTTT. Its protein product is CASSPWIGGTPTDTQYF.

This clonotype was detected a few times. V gene TRBV29-1 combines with J gene TRBJ2-3; D remains ambiguous. The germline V gene has CDR1 SQVTM and CDR2 ANQGSEA. The CDR3 length is 14 residues. Trimming shortened V by 4 bases and J by 6 bases, and 17 bases separated the two germline ends. This CDR3 reads CSVVTFEAEDTQYF. CDR3 sequence (DNA): TGCAGCGTTGTTACTTTTGAGGCGGAGGATACGCAGTATTTT.

The chain recombines TRBV7-9 with TRBJ2-1; 10 nucleotides align to TRBD2. Germline loops: CDR1 SEHNR, CDR2 FQNEAQ (reference sequence). The J segment lost 9 bases and the V segment lost 10 bases, leaving 15 bases of the junction unmatched. The CDR3 covers 15 residues. The CDR3 DNA reads TGTGCCACGCCGGAGGAGCGGGAGGGCCGTGGTGAGCAGTTCTTC. Translated, it gives CATPEEREGRGEQFF.

V usage is TRBV5-1 and J usage is TRBJ2-3; no definite D call. Trimming removed 0 bases from V and 3 bases from J, with 11 bases in between. This CDR3 has 15 amino acids. The germline V gene encodes CDR1 SGHRS and CDR2 YFSETQ. In DNA, the CDR3 is TGCGCCAGCAGCTTGGGAGGTGGATGGACAGATACGCAGTATTTT. As protein: CASSLGGGWTDTQYF.

This clonotype was counted only a few times. This rearrangement joins TRBV4-1 to TRBJ2-5; D perhaps matches TRBD2 (6 bases). CDR3 length: 15 residues. CDR1 MGHRA and CDR2 YSYEKL come from the germline V gene. Trimming cost V 0 bases and J 2 bases, with 10 bases left between them. The CDR3 region has the DNA TGCGCCAGCAGCCAAGAGGGGAGGCTGCAAGAGACCCAGTACTTC. This gives the protein CASSQEGRLQETQYF.

V and J are TRBV6-6 and TRBJ1-5; D uncertain. CDR3 length equals 14 residues. With 8 bases removed from V and 3 bases from J, the gap between germline ends came to 14 bases. Germline CDR1 reads MNHNY; CDR2 reads SVGAGI (reference sequence). CDR3 region: CASASRVHNQPQHF. As DNA, the CDR3 is TGTGCCAGCGCCTCCCGGGTCCACAATCAGCCCCAGCATTTT.

This clonotype was detected a few times. The chain has TRBV29-1 and TRBJ2-5; 11 bases align to TRBD2. TRBJ2-1 matches the DNA end more closely, so the J call is doubtful. Germline values: CDR1 SQVTM, CDR2 ANQGSEA. This CDR3 region has 15 residues. This chain's CDR3 is CSPNRLSGGAYEQFF. The DNA of the CDR3 is TGCAGCCCCAATCGGCTTAGCGGGGGGGCGTATGAGCAGTTCTTC.

J is TRBJ2-3 and V is TRBV20-1, with D possibly matching TRBD1 (6 bases). The CDR3 is 12 amino acids. Germline V gives CDR1 DFQATT, CDR2 SNEGSKA (reference sequence). Trimming took off 6 bases at V and 10 bases at J, with 17 bases between the two ends. CDR3: CSAQLHRDSQYF. CDR3 coding DNA: TGCAGTGCCCAACTACACAGGGATTCGCAGTATTTT.

The chain is built from TRBV29-1 and TRBJ2-7; 8 bases fit TRBD1. The CDR3 spans 13 residues. V lost 4 bases, J lost 0 bases, and 2 bases stayed unmatched. The germline CDR1 and CDR2 sequences are SQVTM and ANQGSEA. The CDR3 nucleotides read TGCAGCGTTGGAGGACAGGGCTCCTACGAGCAGTACTTC. Its protein product is CSVGGQGSYEQYF.

This clonotype has more than one count but fewer than ten. The J gene is TRBJ2-5, the V gene TRBV6-6, with D perhaps TRBD2 (6 bases). The germline gives CDR1 MNHNY, CDR2 SVGAGI (reference sequence). V lost 6 bases, J lost 2 bases, and 13 bases lay in between. This CDR3 is built from 14 residues. In DNA form, the CDR3 reads TGTGCCAGCAGCACCGGGAGTCCTCAAGAGACCCAGTACTTC. Its protein is CASSTGSPQETQYF.

This rearrangement joins TRBV24-1 to TRBJ2-1, with TRBD1 as a possible D gene (5 bases). The germline V gene has CDR1 KGHDR and CDR2 SFDVKD. The CDR3 is 12 residues long. V shed 11 bases and J shed 5 bases, with 12 bases lying between them. CDR3 protein: CAIAPRDNEQFF. CDR3 nucleotides: TGTGCCATCGCCCCCAGGGACAATGAGCAGTTCTTC.

This clonotype was counted between two and nine times. One end of the junction is discordant with germline, which a read error may explain. The V gene is TRBV29-1, the J gene TRBJ1-1, with TRBD1 as a possible D gene (6 bases). The CDR3 is 12 residues long. CDR1 and CDR2 (germline): SQVTM, ANQGSEA. The CDR3 here is CSAQGVNAEAFF. The DNA for the CDR3 is TGCAGCGCACAGGGAGTGAACGCTGAAGCTTTCTTT.

This clonotype has just a few counts. The chain joins TRBV10-3 to TRBJ2-7; 8 nucleotides match TRBD1. V lost 6 bases and J lost 5; bases outside the gene matches: 9. The CDR3 extends over 14 amino acids. Germline loops: CDR1 ENHRY, CDR2 SYGVKD. The CDR3: CAISGDRLENEQYF. CDR3 bases: TGTGCCATCAGCGGGGACAGGTTGGAAAACGAGCAGTACTTC.

This clonotype was seen once. The rearrangement uses TRBV4-1 and TRBJ1-1; D is unclear. Trimming took 0 bases from V and 3 from J, leaving 11 bases between them. The germline CDR1 and CDR2 sequences are MGHRA and YSYEKL. The CDR3 extends over 15 amino acids. This CDR3 is CASSQEDRADTEAFF. The CDR3 DNA sequence: TGCGCCAGCAGCCAAGAAGATAGGGCGGACACTGAAGCTTTCTTT.

The table lists this clonotype with a few counts. The chain joins TRBV6-2 or TRBV6-3 to TRBJ1-1; possible D gene TRBD1, 6 bases. V shed 2 bases and J shed 5 bases, with 12 bases lying between them. The CDR3 runs 14 residues. Per germline, CDR1 MNHEY and CDR2 SVGEGT. The CDR3 nucleotides are TGTGCCAGCAGTTACGTCAGGGGAGAAACTGAAGCTTTCTTT. This encodes CASSYVRGETEAFF.

In its sample, this clonotype was seen a few times. The chain employs TRBV5-7 and TRBJ2-1, with D possibly TRBD2 on 5 matching bases. TRBV5-7 has ORF status, its function being uncertain. V gave up 0 bases and J gave up 3 bases, with 13 bases separating them. The CDR3 consists of 16 residues. The CDR3 loop reads CASSLVAGAFYNEQFF. In DNA form, the CDR3 reads TGTGCCAGCAGCTTGGTTGCGGGCGCCTTCTACAATGAGCAGTTCTTC.

The chain is built from TRBV7-9 and TRBJ2-1, with 11 bases matching TRBD2. This CDR3 region has 16 residues. CDR1 SEHNR and CDR2 FQNEAQ come from the germline V gene (reference sequence). After removal of 5 bases from V and 3 bases from J, the junction contained 6 bases not matched to a gene. DNA for the CDR3: TGTGCCAGCAGCCCGACTAGCGGGGCACTCTACAATGAGCAGTTCTTC. It codes for CASSPTSGALYNEQFF.

This rearrangement joins TRBV20-1 to TRBJ2-1; D is possibly TRBD1 or TRBD2 (5 bases each). The better agreement between TRBJ2-7 and the DNA end casts doubt on the J call. Germline CDR1 reads DFQATT; CDR2 reads SNEGSKA (reference sequence). The CDR3 spans 13 residues. CDR3 sequence (DNA): TGCAGCACTCTCCTCGGGGCCTCCTACGAGCAGTACTTC. It encodes CSTLLGASYEQYF.